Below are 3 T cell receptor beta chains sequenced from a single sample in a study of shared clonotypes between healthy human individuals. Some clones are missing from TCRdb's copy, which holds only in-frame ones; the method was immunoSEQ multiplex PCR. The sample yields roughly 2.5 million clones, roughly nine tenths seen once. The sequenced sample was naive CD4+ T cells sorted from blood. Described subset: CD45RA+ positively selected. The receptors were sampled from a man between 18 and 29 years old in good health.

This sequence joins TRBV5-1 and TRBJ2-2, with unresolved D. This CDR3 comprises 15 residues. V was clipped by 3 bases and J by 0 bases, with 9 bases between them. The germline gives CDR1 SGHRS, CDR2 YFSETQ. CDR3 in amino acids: CASSSTLSNTGELFF. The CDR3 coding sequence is TGCGCCAGCAGCTCGACATTATCGAACACCGGGGAGCTGTTTTTT.

The CDR3: CASSTTNFAELFF. The CDR3 nucleotides are TGCGCCAGCAGCACGACTAATTTCGCGGAGCTGTTTTTT. The rearrangement links TRBV5-1 to TRBJ2-2; TRBD2 might be the D (5 bases). The V gene's germline CDR1 is SGHRS and CDR2 YFSETQ. V was cut by 4 bases and J by 10 bases, with 14 bases left in between. This CDR3 spans 13 amino acids.

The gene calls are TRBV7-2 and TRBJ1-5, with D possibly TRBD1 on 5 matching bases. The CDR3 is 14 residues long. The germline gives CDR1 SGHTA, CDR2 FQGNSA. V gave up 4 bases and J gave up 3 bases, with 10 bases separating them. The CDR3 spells CASSSWDLNQPQHF. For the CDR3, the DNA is TGTGCCAGCAGCTCCTGGGACCTCAATCAGCCCCAGCATTTT.